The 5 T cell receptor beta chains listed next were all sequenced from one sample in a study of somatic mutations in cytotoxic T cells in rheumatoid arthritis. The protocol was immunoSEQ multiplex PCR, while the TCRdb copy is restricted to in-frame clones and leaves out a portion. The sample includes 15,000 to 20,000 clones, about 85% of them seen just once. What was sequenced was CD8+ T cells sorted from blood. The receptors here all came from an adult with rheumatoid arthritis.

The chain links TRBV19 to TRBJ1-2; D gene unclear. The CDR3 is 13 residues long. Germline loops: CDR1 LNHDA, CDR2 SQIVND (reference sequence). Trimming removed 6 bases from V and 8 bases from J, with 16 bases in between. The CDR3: CASSPGYRYGYTF. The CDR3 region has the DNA TGTGCCAGTAGCCCGGGGTATCGTTACGGCTACACCTTC.

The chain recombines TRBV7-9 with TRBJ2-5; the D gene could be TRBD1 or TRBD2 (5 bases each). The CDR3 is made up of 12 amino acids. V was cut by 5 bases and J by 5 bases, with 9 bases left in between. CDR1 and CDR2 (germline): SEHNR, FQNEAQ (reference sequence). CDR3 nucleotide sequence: TGTGCCAGCAGCGGGGGTATTGAGACCCAGTACTTC. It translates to CASSGGIETQYF. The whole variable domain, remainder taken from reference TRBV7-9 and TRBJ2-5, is DTGVSQNPRHKITKRGQNVTFRCDPISEHNRLYWYRQTLGQGPEFLTYFQNEAQLEKSRLLSDRFSAERPKGSFSTLEIQRTEQGDSAMYLCASSGGIETQYFGPGTRLLVL.

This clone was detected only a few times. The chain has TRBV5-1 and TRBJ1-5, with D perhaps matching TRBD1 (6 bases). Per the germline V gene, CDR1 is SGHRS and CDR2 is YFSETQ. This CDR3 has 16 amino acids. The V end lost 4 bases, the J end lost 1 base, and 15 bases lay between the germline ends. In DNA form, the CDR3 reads TGCGCCAGCAGCCCGGCCCCGACAGGAAGCAATCAGCCCCAGCATTTT. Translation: CASSPAPTGSNQPQHF.

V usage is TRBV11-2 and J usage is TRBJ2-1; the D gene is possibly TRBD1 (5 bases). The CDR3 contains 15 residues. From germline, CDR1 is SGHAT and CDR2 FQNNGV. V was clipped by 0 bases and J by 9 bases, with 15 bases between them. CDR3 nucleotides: TGTGCCAGCAGCTTAGAAATGGCAGGGTGGAGTGAGCAGTTCTTC. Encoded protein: CASSLEMAGWSEQFF.

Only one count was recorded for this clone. CDR3 residues: CASTLTGASNQPQHF. The CDR3, as DNA: TGTGCCAGCACGTTAACAGGGGCGAGCAATCAGCCCCAGCATTTT. This chain links TRBV9 with TRBJ1-5, with TRBD1 matching 7 bases. This CDR3 is 15 amino acids long. J lost 1 base, V lost 6 bases, and 7 bases had no gene match. Per germline, CDR1 SGDLS and CDR2 YYNGEE.